The T cell receptor (beta chain) under discussion was sequenced for a study of T cell responses to AZD1222 COVID-19 vaccine. The method was immunoSEQ multiplex PCR; TCRdb's version includes in-frame clones alone and lacks a portion of them. This table holds 150,000 or so clones, approximately 91% found once. The CDR3 is 13 amino acids. CDR1 is KGHDR, CDR2 SFDVKD, per germline. The V and J ends lost 4 bases and 7 bases respectively, with 12 bases between them. The clonotype comes from an adult who received the AZD1222 COVID-19 vaccine. The sequences come from peripheral blood, collected 28 days after the second AZD1222 dose. The rearrangement uses TRBV24-1 and TRBJ1-2, with TRBD1 as a possible D gene (6 bases). CDR3 nucleotide sequence: TGTGCCACCAGTGAAGTTACAGGGTCTGGCTACACCTTC. Protein: CATSEVTGSGYTF.